Shown below are 7 T cell receptor beta chains from a single sample sequenced in a study of T-cell memory formation after mild COVID-19. In TCRdb, the 5' RACE reads were re-called with MiXCR into one record per CDR3 protein. The sample includes approximately 500,000 distinct CDR3 sequences, 20% to 30% of them seen just once. Sequenced material: PBMCs or a T cell subset sorted from them (not recorded which). These receptors were taken from an adult woman who had mild COVID-19 (a few samples of this study predate the infection). Cell type and time point are not known.

This chain joins TRBV12-3 or TRBV12-4 and TRBJ1-3; D call uncertain. The CDR3 is made up of 12 amino acids. V was pared by 7 bases and J by 12 bases, with 16 bases between. Here the CDR3 reads CASTGITRNIYF. The CDR3 bases are TGTGCCAGCACCGGGATCACACGGAACATATATTTT.

In its sample, this clonotype was seen a few times. The CDR3 region is CASRRTETNTEAFF. Written as DNA, the CDR3 is TGTGCCAGCAGACGGACAGAAACCAACACTGAAGCTTTCTTT. The rearrangement links TRBV14 to TRBJ1-1; weak D call: TRBD1 (6 bases). CDR1 is SGHDN and CDR2 is FVKESK in the germline V gene. The CDR3 loop spans 14 amino acids. The V gene lost 6 bases and the J gene lost 2 bases, with 13 bases spanning the gap. The full variable domain, rest sourced from reference TRBV14 and TRBJ1-1, is EAGVTQFPSHSVIEKGQTVTLRCDPISGHDNLYWYRRVMGKEIKFLLHFVKESKQDESGMPNNRFLAERTGGTYSTLKVQPAELEDSGVYFCASRRTETNTEAFFGQGTRLTVV.

This clonotype was counted between two and nine times. The chain employs TRBV12-3 or TRBV12-4 and TRBJ1-5; D possibly corresponds to TRBD1 (6 bases). The CDR3 is made up of 12 amino acids. V was clipped by 6 bases and J by 11 bases, with 14 bases between them. CDR3 loop: CASRSGARAQHF. The CDR3 bases are TGTGCCAGCAGATCGGGGGCTCGGGCCCAGCATTTT.

In this sample, this clonotype turned up a few times. The chain combines TRBV24-1 with TRBJ2-1; D perhaps matches TRBD2 (6 bases). CDR3 length: 16 residues. Trimming cost V 4 bases and J 4 bases, with 16 bases left between them. Germline V gene lookup returns CDR1 KGHDR and CDR2 SFDVKD. The CDR3 DNA is TGTGCCACCAGTGACAGGGACTCCTTCTTTTACAATGAGCAGTTCTTC. This codes for CATSDRDSFFYNEQFF.

The chain is built from TRBV5-1 and TRBJ2-5; D is perhaps TRBD1 (5 bases). The CDR3 extends over 14 amino acids. CDR1 and CDR2 from the germline V gene are SGHRS and YFSETQ. Trimming removed 4 bases from V and 5 bases from J, with 15 bases in between. The CDR3 sequence is CASSPSWQGETQYF. CDR3 bases: TGCGCCAGCAGCCCCAGCTGGCAGGGCGAGACCCAGTACTTC.

The chain employs TRBV20-1 and TRBJ2-4, with 12 bases that match TRBD2. J gave up 7 bases and V 0 bases, and 4 bases lay outside the gene matches. The CDR3 is 15 amino acids. Germline V gives CDR1 DFQATT, CDR2 SNEGSKA (reference sequence). The CDR3 loop is CSARDETSGSNIQYF. The CDR3 nucleotides read TGCAGTGCTAGAGATGAGACTAGCGGGAGTAACATTCAGTACTTC.

The chain carries TRBV5-6 and TRBJ2-7, with TRBD1 matching 7 bases. Per the germline V gene, CDR1 is SGHDT and CDR2 is YYEEEE. The ends lost 4 bases at V and 6 bases at J; junction bases unmatched: 7. The CDR3 loop spans 13 amino acids. In DNA, the CDR3 is TGTGCCAGCAGCGCGACACAGGGGTCCGAGCAGTACTTC. Residues: CASSATQGSEQYF.